The 32 T cell receptor beta chains presented below share a single source sample, sequenced in a study of kidney transplant recipient with SARS-CoV-2 infection. TCRdb itself ran the reads through MiXCR, one entry per CDR3 protein. The sample has under 250,000 distinct CDR3 sequences; more than 25% are singletons. The sample in question was a blood sample, obtained at baseline and on approximately day 120 from a kidney transplant recipient. The origin of the receptors is a young adult male patient who had COVID-19 and was a kidney transplant recipient. The graft donor may account for some of the T cells.

This clonotype was seen at least ten times. The chain combines TRBV25-1 with TRBJ1-2; D is ambiguous. This CDR3 comprises 17 residues. V lost 5 bases and J 4 bases, leaving 23 bases between the germline ends. Germline CDR1 reads MGHDK; CDR2 reads SYGVNS. DNA for the CDR3: TGTGCCAGCAGTATGGACGTAGAACTGGGAAAGACCTATGGCTACACCTTC. Its translation is CASSMDVELGKTYGYTF.

Comment on this clonotype: A read error is possible here, since a much larger clone lies one base away. J is TRBJ1-2 and V is TRBV11-3; D is undetermined. Germline values: CDR1 SGHNT, CDR2 YENEEA. Trimming pared 5 bases from V and 7 bases from J, leaving 26 bases between. CDR3 length equals 17 residues. The CDR3: CASSQINDLGKTCGYTF. CDR3 coding DNA: TGTGCCAGCAGCCAGATCAACGATCTCGGAAAGACCTGTGGCTACACCTTC.

This clonotype has more than one count but fewer than ten. Mismatch with germline at one junction end may stem from a read error. CDR3 DNA: TGTGCCGGCAGTTACCCGCACCAGGGCCTTATAGCGGGCGAGCAGTACTTC. Its translation is CAGSYPHQGLIAGEQYF. The chain employs TRBV6-2 or TRBV6-3 and TRBJ2-7; 7 positions agree with TRBD2. The CDR3 contains 17 residues. CDR1 and CDR2 (germline): MNHEY, SVGEGT.

With respect to this clonotype: A single base separates this from a much larger clone, so it may be a read error. The rearrangement links TRBV19 to TRBJ2-1; 10 nucleotides align to TRBD2. The CDR3 runs to 20 residues. The germline gives CDR1 LNHDA, CDR2 SQIVND (reference sequence). The CDR3 loop reads CASSLGRGLAYQSSHNEQFF. In DNA form, the CDR3 reads TGTGCCAGTAGCCTTGGTAGGGGACTAGCGTATCAAAGCTCCCACAATGAGCAGTTCTTC.

This clonotype was seen ten or more times. The chain carries TRBV6-4 and TRBJ2-1, with D perhaps matching TRBD2 (5 bases). Germline CDR1 MRHNA, CDR2 SNTAGT. This CDR3 contains 13 residues. V was clipped by 3 bases and J by 6 bases, with 9 bases between them. The CDR3: CASSEGAVNEQFF. CDR3 nucleotide sequence: TGTGCCAGCAGTGAGGGAGCAGTCAATGAGCAGTTCTTC.

This clonotype showed up just a few times. The genes are TRBV7-7 and TRBJ1-2, with no clear D. The CDR3 length is 17 residues. V lost 5 bases and J 4 bases, leaving 23 bases between the germline ends. Germline V CDR1 and CDR2: SSHAT, FNYEAQ (reference sequence). The CDR3 region has the DNA TGTGCCAGCAGCAAGGATAATAAGTGCCGAAAGACCTATGGCTACACCTTC. This sequence encodes CASSKDNKCRKTYGYTF.

This clonotype was recorded at least ten times. The V call is TRBV28, the J call TRBJ1-2, with TRBD1 as a possible D gene (5 bases). CDR3 length: 14 amino acids. In germline, CDR1 is MDHEN, CDR2 SYDVKM. V lost 3 bases, J lost 4 bases, and 12 bases lay in between. CDR3 nucleotides: TGTGCCAGCAGTTTTTTGCGGGGGTCCTATGGCTACACCTTC. This gives the protein CASSFLRGSYGYTF.

This clonotype was recorded a few times. The chain is built from TRBV9 and TRBJ2-5; the D is unclear. V shed 0 bases and J shed 1 base, with 10 bases lying between them. This CDR3 comprises 15 residues. Germline CDR1 is SGDLS and CDR2 is YYNGEE. The CDR3 DNA reads as TGTGCCAGCAGCGTAGGAGGAGACATCCAAGAGACCCAGTACTTC. Its translation is CASSVGGDIQETQYF.

This clonotype was picked up a small number of times. The V gene is TRBV19, the J gene TRBJ2-1, with D tentatively TRBD1 (6 bases). The CDR3 contains 15 residues. V dropped 6 bases and J dropped 8 bases, with 20 bases sitting between them. Germline V CDR1 and CDR2: LNHDA, SQIVND (reference sequence). CDR3 region: CASRPQGLLQDEQFF. The CDR3 DNA is TGTGCCAGTAGACCACAGGGCCTCCTGCAGGATGAGCAGTTCTTC.

Note on this clonotype: A read error is possible here, since a much larger clone lies one base away. The rearrangement links TRBV6-1 to TRBJ1-2; D gene unclear. The germline CDR1 and CDR2 sequences are MNHNS and SASEGT. CDR3 length: 17 residues. The CDR3 spells CASSRIAPYGKTYGCTF. The CDR3 bases are TGTGCCAGCAGTAGAATTGCGCCTTACGGAAAGACCTATGGCTGCACCTTC.

This clonotype was counted at least ten times. V gene TRBV5-5 combines with J gene TRBJ2-3; no reliable D call. Germline V gene data show CDR1 as SGHKS and CDR2 as YYEKEE (reference sequence). The CDR3 spans 14 residues. V lost 0 bases to trimming and J lost 6 bases, with 11 bases between them. This chain's CDR3 is CASSLVALSDTQYF. CDR3 in DNA: TGTGCCAGCAGCTTGGTTGCGTTGTCCGATACGCAGTATTTT.

The rearrangement joins TRBV18 to TRBJ2-5; TRBD1 might be the D (6 bases). CDR1 and CDR2 from the germline V gene are KGHSH and LQKENI. This CDR3 is built from 13 residues. V was clipped by 2 bases and J by 5 bases, with 9 bases between them. The CDR3 spells CASSPNRAETQYF. CDR3 coding DNA: TGTGCCAGCTCACCAAACAGGGCGGAGACCCAGTACTTC. Based on the CDR3 plus reference TRBV18 and TRBJ2-5, the full variable domain is NAGVMQNPRHLVRRRGQEARLRCSPMKGHSHVYWYRQLPEEGLKFMVYLQKENIIDESGMPKERFSAEFPKEGPSILRIQQVVRGDSAAYFCASSPNRAETQYFGPGTRLLVL.

The V call is TRBV20-1, the J call TRBJ2-3; 8 bases fit TRBD2. This CDR3 is built from 15 residues. V dropped 3 bases and J dropped 2; count of bases not matched to a gene: 7. Germline V gene sequence: CDR1 DFQATT, CDR2 SNEGSKA (reference sequence). The CDR3 here is CSARSGGIYTDTQYF. The DNA for the CDR3 is TGCAGTGCTAGGAGCGGGGGCATCTACACAGATACGCAGTATTTT.

The table lists this clonotype with many counts. The chain uses TRBV30 and TRBJ1-2; D unclear. The CDR3 sequence is 16 residues long. V lost 5 bases and J lost 4, with 23 bases in between. In germline, CDR1 is GTSNPN, CDR2 SVGIG (reference sequence). CDR3 protein: CAWLNERYRKTYGYTF. CDR3 bases: TGTGCCTGGCTTAATGAGCGTTATAGAAAGACCTATGGCTACACCTTC.

This clonotype showed up many times. The J gene is TRBJ2-7, the V gene TRBV12-3 or TRBV12-4; D possibly matches TRBD1 or TRBD2 (5 bases each). V gave up 6 bases and J gave up 0 bases, with 9 bases separating them. This CDR3 has 13 residues. The CDR3 loop is CASRGVNSYEQYF. The CDR3, as DNA: TGTGCCAGCAGGGGGGTAAACTCCTACGAGCAGTACTTC.

This clonotype was detected ten times or more. The J gene is TRBJ1-2, the V gene TRBV5-5; D is uncertain. CDR3 size: 14 residues. The ends were cut back, 3 bases at V and 4 bases at J, with 13 bases in the middle. Germline values: CDR1 SGHKS, CDR2 YYEKEE (reference sequence). This CDR3 reads CASSSPAGTYGYTF. The CDR3 DNA reads TGTGCCAGCAGCTCCCCGGCCGGTACCTATGGCTACACCTTC.

In the case of this clonotype: A much bigger clone sits one base away, suggesting this may be a read error. This chain connects TRBV3-1 to TRBJ2-7; D gene unclear. The DNA end lines up better with TRBJ2-5; the J call may be wrong. Per germline, CDR1 LGHDT and CDR2 YNNKEL (reference sequence). This CDR3 has 17 amino acids. The CDR3 loop is CAGSSLFPISFSETQYF. The CDR3 nucleotides are TGTGCCGGCAGCTCGCTATTTCCCATTTCTTTCTCTGAGACCCAGTACTTC.

This clonotype was observed at least ten times. The chain couples TRBV2 to TRBJ2-1; 10 bases are shared with TRBD2. V shed 6 bases, J shed 8 bases, and the junction held 13 bases outside the gene matches. The CDR3 is 16 residues long. Germline CDR1 reads SNHLY; CDR2 reads FYNNEI. In DNA, the CDR3 is TGTGCCAGCAGGATCAGCGGGAGGGCCGGGTTGGATGAGCAGTTCTTC. Amino acid sequence: CASRISGRAGLDEQFF.

This clonotype came up many times. This rearrangement joins TRBV7-9 to TRBJ2-7; D possibly corresponds to TRBD1 (6 bases). Per germline, CDR1 SEHNR and CDR2 FQNEAQ (reference sequence). The CDR3 has 13 amino acids. The V and J ends lost 5 bases and 3 bases respectively, with 11 bases between them. The CDR3 here is CASSPMDSYEQYF. CDR3 DNA: TGTGCCAGCAGCCCGATGGACAGCTACGAGCAGTACTTC.

Notes on this clonotype: This clone may be a read error of a much larger clone one base away. The chain joins TRBV6-5 to TRBJ2-2; D gene ambiguous. The CDR3 extends over 13 amino acids. Per the germline V gene, CDR1 is MNHEY and CDR2 is SVGAGI. CDR3 amino acids: CAISEIVGGELFF. The CDR3 region has the DNA TGTGCCATCAGTGAAATCGTGGGGGGGGAGCTGTTTTTT.

This clonotype was recorded a few times. The V gene is TRBV7-2, the J gene TRBJ1-2; D remains unclear. Germline V lookup: CDR1 SGHTA, CDR2 FQGNSA. The CDR3 runs to 17 residues. Trimming took off 4 bases at V and 4 bases at J, with 22 bases between the two ends. The CDR3 here is CASSSMYRDGKTYGYTF. The CDR3 bases are TGTGCCAGCAGCTCCATGTACAGAGACGGAAAGACCTATGGCTACACCTTC.

The sample holds many counts of this clonotype. The chain is built from TRBV20-1 and TRBJ2-5, with TRBD1 identical over 12 bases. Per germline, CDR1 DFQATT and CDR2 SNEGSKA (reference sequence). This CDR3 is built from 16 residues. With 6 bases clipped from V and 5 bases from J, the junction kept 13 bases outside the gene matches. The chain's CDR3 is CSARLGTGGRWETQYF. CDR3 nucleotide sequence: TGCAGTGCACGACTAGGGACAGGGGGCAGGTGGGAGACCCAGTACTTC.

With regard to this clonotype: This sequence may be a read error, since a much larger clone differs from it by one base. The chain has TRBV6-5 and TRBJ2-3, with 7 bases that match TRBD1. The better agreement between TRBJ1-5 and the DNA end casts doubt on the J call. Germline V lookup: CDR1 MNHEY, CDR2 SVGAGI. CDR3 length: 18 amino acids. The DNA for the CDR3 is TGTGCCAGCAGTGAGGGGCTAGCGGGAGGATACGGGACAGATACGCAGCATTTT. Residues: CASSEGLAGGYGTDTQHF.

This clonotype was seen a handful of times. A much bigger clone sits one base away, suggesting this may be a read error. The V gene is TRBV3-1, the J gene TRBJ1-1; D uncertain. Germline CDR1 reads LGHDT; CDR2 reads YNNKEL (reference sequence). The V end lost 5 bases, the J end lost 4 bases, and 23 bases lay between the germline ends. The CDR3 consists of 17 residues. The CDR3 here is CASSRSGPISIRTEAFF. DNA of the CDR3: TGTGCCAGCAGCAGGAGCGGTCCCATTTCAATTCGCACTGAAGCTTTCTTT.

The table lists this clonotype with many counts. The chain has TRBV6-2 or TRBV6-3 and TRBJ1-2, with D unresolved. The CDR3 has 17 residues. Trimming removed 4 bases at V and 4 bases at J, with 22 bases between. Germline loops: CDR1 MNHEY, CDR2 SVGEGT. As DNA, the CDR3 is TGTGCCAGCAGTTTAACTATCTGCATCGGAAAGACCTATGGCTACACCTTC. Amino acid sequence: CASSLTICIGKTYGYTF.

At least ten counts were recorded for this clonotype. V usage is TRBV7-6 and J usage is TRBJ1-2; D call uncertain. Between the trimmed V and J ends, which lost 5 bases and 4 bases, there was a span of 23 bases. The CDR3 covers 17 residues. Germline V lookup: CDR1 SGHVS, CDR2 FNYEAQ. The CDR3 DNA sequence: TGTGCCAGCAGCCACTCCTTTGAATCTCGAAAGACCTATGGCTACACCTTC. It translates to CASSHSFESRKTYGYTF.

In its sample, this clonotype was seen many times. The chain links TRBV11-2 to TRBJ2-3; a weak D match, TRBD2 (5 bases). The CDR3 length is 14 residues. V was shortened by 5 bases and J by 2 bases, with 11 bases between the two germline ends. Germline V gives CDR1 SGHAT, CDR2 FQNNGV. The CDR3 reads CASSPPGYTDTQYF. The DNA for the CDR3 is TGTGCCAGCAGCCCGCCGGGGTACACAGATACGCAGTATTTT.

This clonotype was observed at least ten times. The genes are TRBV7-7 and TRBJ2-7; TRBD2 agrees at 10 bases. The CDR3 totals 16 residues. After removal of 2 bases from V and 4 bases from J, the junction contained 8 bases not matched to a gene. Germline values: CDR1 SSHAT, CDR2 FNYEAQ (reference sequence). The CDR3 sequence: CASSLTPGTSVYEQYF. CDR3 DNA sequence: TGTGCCAGCAGCTTAACGCCCGGGACTAGCGTGTACGAGCAGTACTTC.

This chain uses TRBV20-1 with TRBJ2-1; possible D gene TRBD2, 5 bases. The CDR3 has 13 amino acids. V dropped 4 bases and J dropped 10 bases, with 17 bases sitting between them. Germline assignment: CDR1 DFQATT and CDR2 SNEGSKA (reference sequence). CDR3 coding DNA: TGCAGTGCTATCCTCCCGGGGTTACCGGAGCAGTTCTTC. Its protein is CSAILPGLPEQFF.

This clonotype was picked up many times. This chain joins TRBV11-2 and TRBJ2-7, with 14 bases fitting TRBD2. The CDR3 is 20 amino acids. Germline V gene sequence: CDR1 SGHAT, CDR2 FQNNGV. V shed 5 bases, J shed 0 bases, and the junction held 15 bases outside the gene matches. For the CDR3, the DNA is TGTGCCAGCAGCCACGGAGGGGTCTGGGGGACTAGCGGGAGCTCCTACGAGCAGTACTTC. Translation: CASSHGGVWGTSGSSYEQYF. The variable domain in full, with the rest retrieved from reference TRBV11-2 and TRBJ2-7, is EAGVAQSPRYKIIEKRQSVAFWCNPISGHATLYWYQQILGQGPKLLIQFQNNGVVDDSQLPKDRFSAERLKGVDSTLKIQPAKLEDSAVYLCASSHGGVWGTSGSSYEQYFGPGTRLTVT.

Of note for this clonotype: A much larger clone lies a single base off, so this may be a read error. The J gene is TRBJ1-2, the V gene TRBV19; a weak D match, TRBD1 (5 bases). V was cut by 5 bases and J by 4 bases, with 23 bases left in between. Germline V gene sequence: CDR1 LNHDA, CDR2 SQIVND (reference sequence). The CDR3 length is 17 residues. CDR3 region: CASSWTTTSRKTYGYTF. CDR3 coding DNA: TGTGCCAGTAGTTGGACAACGACAAGTCGAAAGACCTATGGCTACACCTTC.

This clonotype was seen a handful of times. V usage is TRBV6-4 and J usage is TRBJ2-2, with 7 bases that match TRBD2. CDR1 and CDR2 (germline): MRHNA, SNTAGT. The CDR3 length is 14 residues. With 3 bases clipped from V and 6 bases from J, the junction kept 4 bases outside the gene matches. Here the CDR3 DNA reads TGTGCCAGCAGTGATATGGCGGGAGCCGGGGAGCTGTTTTTT. Amino acids: CASSDMAGAGELFF.